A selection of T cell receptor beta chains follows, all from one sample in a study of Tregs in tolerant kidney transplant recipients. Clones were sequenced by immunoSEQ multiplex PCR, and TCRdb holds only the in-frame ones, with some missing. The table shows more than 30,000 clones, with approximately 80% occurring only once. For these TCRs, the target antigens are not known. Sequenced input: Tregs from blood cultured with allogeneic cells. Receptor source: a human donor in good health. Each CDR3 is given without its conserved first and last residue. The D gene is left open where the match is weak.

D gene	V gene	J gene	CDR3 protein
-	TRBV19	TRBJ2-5	ASRRTGIETQY
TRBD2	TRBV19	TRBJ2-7	ASSKTSGGYEQY
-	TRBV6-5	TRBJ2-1	ASSYSRSSYNEQF